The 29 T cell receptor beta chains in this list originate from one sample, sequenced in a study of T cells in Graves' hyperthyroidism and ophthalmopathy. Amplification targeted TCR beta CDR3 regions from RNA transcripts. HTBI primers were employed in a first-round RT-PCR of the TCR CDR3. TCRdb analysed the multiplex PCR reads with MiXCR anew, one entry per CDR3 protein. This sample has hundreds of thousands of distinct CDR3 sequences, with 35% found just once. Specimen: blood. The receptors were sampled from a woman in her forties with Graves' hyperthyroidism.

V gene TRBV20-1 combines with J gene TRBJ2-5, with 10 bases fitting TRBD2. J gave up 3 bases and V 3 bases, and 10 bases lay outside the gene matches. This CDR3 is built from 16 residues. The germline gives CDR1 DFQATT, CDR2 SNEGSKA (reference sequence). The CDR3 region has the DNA TGCAGTGCTAGTTTCCCTAGCGGGGGACTTGAAGAGACCCAGTACTTC. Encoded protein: CSASFPSGGLEETQYF.

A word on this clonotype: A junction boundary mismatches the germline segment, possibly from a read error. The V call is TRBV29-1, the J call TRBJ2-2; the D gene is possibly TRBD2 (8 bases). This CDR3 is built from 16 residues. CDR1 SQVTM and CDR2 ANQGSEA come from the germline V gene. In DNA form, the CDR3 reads TGCAGCTCCGGTAGCGGGACAGCTGAGAACACCGGGGAGTTGTTTTTT. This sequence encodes CSSGSGTAENTGELFF.

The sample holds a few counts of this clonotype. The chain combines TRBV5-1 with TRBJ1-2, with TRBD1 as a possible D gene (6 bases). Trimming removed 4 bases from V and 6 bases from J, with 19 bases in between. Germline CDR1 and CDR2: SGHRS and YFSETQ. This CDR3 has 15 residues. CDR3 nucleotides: TGCGCCAGCAGCATCCGACAGGCCCAGGTGCATGGCTACACCTTC. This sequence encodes CASSIRQAQVHGYTF. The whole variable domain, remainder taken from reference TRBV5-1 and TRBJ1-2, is KAGVTQTPRYLIKTRGQQVTLSCSPISGHRSVSWYQQTPGQGLQFLFEYFSETQRNKGNFPGRFSGRQFSNSRSEMNVSTLELGDSALYLCASSIRQAQVHGYTFGSGTRLTVV.

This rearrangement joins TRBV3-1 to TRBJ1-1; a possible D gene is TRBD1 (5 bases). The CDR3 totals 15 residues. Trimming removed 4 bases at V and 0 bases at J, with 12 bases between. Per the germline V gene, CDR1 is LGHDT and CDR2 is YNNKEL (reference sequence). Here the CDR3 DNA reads TGTGCCAGCAGCCTAAGGGGACTGATGAACACTGAAGCTTTCTTT. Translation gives CASSLRGLMNTEAFF.

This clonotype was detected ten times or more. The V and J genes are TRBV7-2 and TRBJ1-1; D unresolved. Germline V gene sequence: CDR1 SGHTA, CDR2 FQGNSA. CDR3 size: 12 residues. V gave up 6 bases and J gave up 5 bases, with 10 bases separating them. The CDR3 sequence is CASRVSRTEAFF. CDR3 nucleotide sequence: TGTGCCAGCAGGGTTAGTCGGACTGAAGCTTTCTTT.

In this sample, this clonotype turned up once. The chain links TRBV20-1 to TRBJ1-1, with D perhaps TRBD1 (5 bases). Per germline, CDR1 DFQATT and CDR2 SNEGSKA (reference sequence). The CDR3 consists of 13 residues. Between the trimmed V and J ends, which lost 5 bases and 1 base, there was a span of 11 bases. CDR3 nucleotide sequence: TGCAGTGCTGGGCCGGGGCCGAACACTGAAGCTTTCTTT. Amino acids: CSAGPGPNTEAFF.

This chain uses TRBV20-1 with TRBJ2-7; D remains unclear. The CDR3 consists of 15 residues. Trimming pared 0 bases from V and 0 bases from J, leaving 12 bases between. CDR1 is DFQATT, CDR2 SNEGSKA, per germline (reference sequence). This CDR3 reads CSARERKVASYEQYF. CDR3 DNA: TGCAGTGCTAGAGAGCGTAAGGTTGCCTCCTACGAGCAGTACTTC.

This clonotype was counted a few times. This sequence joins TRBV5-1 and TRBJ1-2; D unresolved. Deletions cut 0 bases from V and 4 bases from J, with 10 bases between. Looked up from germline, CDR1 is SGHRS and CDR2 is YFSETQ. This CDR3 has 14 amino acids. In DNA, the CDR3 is TGCGCCAGCAGCTTGGGGCAGGACGTCTATGGCTACACCTTC. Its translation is CASSLGQDVYGYTF.

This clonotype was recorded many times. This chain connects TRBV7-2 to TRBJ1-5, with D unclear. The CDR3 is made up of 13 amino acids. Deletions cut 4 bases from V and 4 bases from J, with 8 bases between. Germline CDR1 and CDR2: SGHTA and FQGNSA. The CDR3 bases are TGTGCCAGCAGCTACACACGGAATCAGCCCCAGCATTTT. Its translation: CASSYTRNQPQHF. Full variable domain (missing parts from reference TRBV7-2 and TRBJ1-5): GAGVSQSPSNKVTEKGKDVELRCDPISGHTALYWYRQSLGQGLEFLIYFQGNSAPDKSGLPSDRFSAERTGGSVSTLTIQRTQQEDSAVYLCASSYTRNQPQHFGDGTRLSIL.

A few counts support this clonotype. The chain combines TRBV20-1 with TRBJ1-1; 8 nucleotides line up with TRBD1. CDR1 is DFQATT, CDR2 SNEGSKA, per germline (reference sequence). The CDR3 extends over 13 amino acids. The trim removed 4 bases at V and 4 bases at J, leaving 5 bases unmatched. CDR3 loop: CSAKGQGSTEAFF. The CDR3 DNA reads TGCAGTGCTAAAGGACAGGGTTCCACTGAAGCTTTCTTT.

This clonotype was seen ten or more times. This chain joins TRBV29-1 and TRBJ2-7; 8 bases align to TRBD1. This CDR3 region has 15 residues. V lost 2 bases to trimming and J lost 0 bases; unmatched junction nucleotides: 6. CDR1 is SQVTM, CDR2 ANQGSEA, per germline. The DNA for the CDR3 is TGCAGCGTTGAACTGACAGGGGCGAGCTCCTACGAGCAGTACTTC. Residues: CSVELTGASSYEQYF.

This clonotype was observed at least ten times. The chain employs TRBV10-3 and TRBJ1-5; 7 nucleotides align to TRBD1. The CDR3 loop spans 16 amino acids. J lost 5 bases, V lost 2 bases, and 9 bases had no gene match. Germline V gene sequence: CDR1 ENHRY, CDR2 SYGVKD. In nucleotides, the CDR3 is TGTGCCATCAGTGAGCCAGGGACAGTGGGGGATCAGCCCCAGCATTTT. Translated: CAISEPGTVGDQPQHF.

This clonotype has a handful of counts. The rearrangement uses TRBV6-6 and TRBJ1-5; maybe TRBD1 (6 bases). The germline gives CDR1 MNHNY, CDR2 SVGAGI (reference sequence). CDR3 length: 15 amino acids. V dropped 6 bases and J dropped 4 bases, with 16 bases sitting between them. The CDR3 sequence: CASSRQEGKNQPQHF. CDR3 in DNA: TGTGCCAGCAGCAGACAGGAGGGCAAGAATCAGCCCCAGCATTTT.

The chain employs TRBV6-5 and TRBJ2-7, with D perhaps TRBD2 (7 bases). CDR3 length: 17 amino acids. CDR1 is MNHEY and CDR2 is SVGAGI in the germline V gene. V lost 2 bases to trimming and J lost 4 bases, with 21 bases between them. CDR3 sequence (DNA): TGTGCCAGCAGTTACCCCGAGGGGGGGTCAAACAAGTACGAGCAGTACTTC. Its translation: CASSYPEGGSNKYEQYF.

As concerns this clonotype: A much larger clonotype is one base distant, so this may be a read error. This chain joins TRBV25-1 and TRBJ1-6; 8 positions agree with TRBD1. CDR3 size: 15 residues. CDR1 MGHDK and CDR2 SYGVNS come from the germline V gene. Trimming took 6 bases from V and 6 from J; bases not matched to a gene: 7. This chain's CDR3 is CASSPGTGPNSPLHF. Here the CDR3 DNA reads TGTGCCAGCAGCCCAGGGACAGGACCTAATTCACCCCTCCACTTT.

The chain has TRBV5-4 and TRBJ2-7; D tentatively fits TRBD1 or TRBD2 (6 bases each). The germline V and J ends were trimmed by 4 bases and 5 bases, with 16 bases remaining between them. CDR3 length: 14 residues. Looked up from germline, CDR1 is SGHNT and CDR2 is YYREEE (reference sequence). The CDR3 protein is CASSRGQVPHEQYF. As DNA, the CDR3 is TGTGCCAGCAGCCGGGGGCAGGTCCCCCACGAGCAGTACTTC.

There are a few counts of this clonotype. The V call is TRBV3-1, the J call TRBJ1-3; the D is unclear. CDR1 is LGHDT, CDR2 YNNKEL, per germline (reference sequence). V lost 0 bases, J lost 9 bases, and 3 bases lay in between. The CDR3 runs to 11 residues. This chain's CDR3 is CASSQEATIYF. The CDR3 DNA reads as TGTGCCAGCAGCCAAGAGGCCACCATATATTTT.

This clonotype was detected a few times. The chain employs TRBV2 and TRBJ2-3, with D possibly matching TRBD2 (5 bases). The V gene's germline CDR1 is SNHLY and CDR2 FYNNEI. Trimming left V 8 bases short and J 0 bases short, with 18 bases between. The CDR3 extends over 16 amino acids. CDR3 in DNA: TGTGCCAGCGCCCCTGTCACGGAGGCAAGCACAGATACGCAGTATTTT. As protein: CASAPVTEASTDTQYF.

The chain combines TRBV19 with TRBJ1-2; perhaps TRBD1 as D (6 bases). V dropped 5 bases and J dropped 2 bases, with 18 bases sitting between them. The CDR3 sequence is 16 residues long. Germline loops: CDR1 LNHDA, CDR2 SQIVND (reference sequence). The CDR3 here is CASSRDNGGPNYGYTF. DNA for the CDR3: TGTGCCAGTAGTCGCGACAACGGGGGCCCCAACTATGGCTACACCTTC.

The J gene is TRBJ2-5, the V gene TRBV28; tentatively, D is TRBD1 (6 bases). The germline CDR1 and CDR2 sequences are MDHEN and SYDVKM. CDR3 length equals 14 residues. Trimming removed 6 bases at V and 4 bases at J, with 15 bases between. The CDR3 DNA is TGTGCCAGCAGGTCCACAGGGAGTATAGAGACCCAGTACTTC. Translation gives CASRSTGSIETQYF.

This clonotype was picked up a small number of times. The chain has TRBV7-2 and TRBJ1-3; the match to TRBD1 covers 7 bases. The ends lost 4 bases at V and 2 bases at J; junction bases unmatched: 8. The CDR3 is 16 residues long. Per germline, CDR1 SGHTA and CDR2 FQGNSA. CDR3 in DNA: TGTGCCAGCAGCTCACAGGGGATTGGGGCTGGAAACACCATATATTTT. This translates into CASSSQGIGAGNTIYF.

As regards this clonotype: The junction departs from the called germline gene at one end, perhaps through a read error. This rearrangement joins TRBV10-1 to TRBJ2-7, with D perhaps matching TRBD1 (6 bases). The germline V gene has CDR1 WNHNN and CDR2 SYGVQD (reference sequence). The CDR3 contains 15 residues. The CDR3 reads CASSTQGPESYEQYF. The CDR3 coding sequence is TGTGCCAGCAGTACCCAGGGGCCCGAATCCTACGAGCAGTACTTC.

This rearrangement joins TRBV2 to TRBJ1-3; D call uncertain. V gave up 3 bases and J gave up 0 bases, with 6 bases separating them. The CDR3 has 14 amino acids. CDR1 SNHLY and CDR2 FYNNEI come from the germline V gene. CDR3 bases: TGTGCCAGCAGTGAGAGGGCCTCTGGAAACACCATATATTTT. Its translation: CASSERASGNTIYF.

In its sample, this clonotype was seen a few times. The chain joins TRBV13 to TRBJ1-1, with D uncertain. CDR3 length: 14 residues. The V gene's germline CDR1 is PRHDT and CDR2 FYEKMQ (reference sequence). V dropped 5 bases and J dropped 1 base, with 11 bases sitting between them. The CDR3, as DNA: TGTGCCAGCAGCCAAGTCACGCAGAACACTGAAGCTTTCTTT. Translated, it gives CASSQVTQNTEAFF.

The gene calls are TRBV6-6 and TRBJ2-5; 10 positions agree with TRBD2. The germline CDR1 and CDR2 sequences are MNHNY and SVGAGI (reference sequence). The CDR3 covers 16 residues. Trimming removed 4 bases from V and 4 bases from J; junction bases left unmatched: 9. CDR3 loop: CASSFLAGGKSETQYF. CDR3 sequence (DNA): TGTGCCAGCAGTTTCTTAGCGGGAGGTAAATCAGAGACCCAGTACTTC.

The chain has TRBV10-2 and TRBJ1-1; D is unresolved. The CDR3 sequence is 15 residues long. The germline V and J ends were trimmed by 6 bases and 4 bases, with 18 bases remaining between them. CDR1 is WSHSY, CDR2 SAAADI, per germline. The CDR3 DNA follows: TGCGCCAGCAGCCACCACAGCGGGAAGACCACTGAAGCTTTCTTT. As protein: CASSHHSGKTTEAFF.

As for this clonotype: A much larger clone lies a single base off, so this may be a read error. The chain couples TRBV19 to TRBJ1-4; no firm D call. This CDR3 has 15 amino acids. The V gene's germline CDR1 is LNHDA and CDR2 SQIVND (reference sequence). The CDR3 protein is CASSMARITNKKLFF. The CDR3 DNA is TGTGCCAGTAGTATGGCGAGGATTACTAATAAAAAACTGTTTTTT.

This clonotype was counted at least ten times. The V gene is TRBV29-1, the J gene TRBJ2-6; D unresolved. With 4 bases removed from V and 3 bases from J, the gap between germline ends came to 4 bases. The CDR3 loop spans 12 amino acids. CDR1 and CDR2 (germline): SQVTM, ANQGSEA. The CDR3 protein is CSVASGANVLTF. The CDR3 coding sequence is TGCAGCGTTGCTAGTGGGGCCAACGTCCTGACTTTC.

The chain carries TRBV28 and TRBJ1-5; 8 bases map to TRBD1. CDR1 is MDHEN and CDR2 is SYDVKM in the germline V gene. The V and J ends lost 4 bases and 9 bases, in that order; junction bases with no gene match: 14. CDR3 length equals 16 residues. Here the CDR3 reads CASSSPGQGMGGPQHF. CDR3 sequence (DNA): TGTGCCAGCAGTTCCCCAGGACAGGGCATGGGTGGGCCCCAGCATTTT.